This TCR beta chain was recorded in a study of spatial heterogeneity in lung cancer. This clonotype was counted at least ten times. A single record per CDR3 protein comes from TCRdb applying MiXCR to the 5' RACE reads. This table holds 48,000 or so distinct CDR3 sequences, about 5.8% found once. The time point: sample taken at primary tumor resection. Tumor, nontumor lung or frozen PBMC supplied whole RNA, sequenced without sorting. This clonotype originated in a male donor with early-stage non-small cell lung cancer. The sample in question was PBMCs, obtained at surgery.

The CDR3 here is CASSHNHGGSAKNIQYF. The CDR3 coding sequence is TGCGCCAGCAGCCATAACCATGGGGGGAGTGCCAAAAACATTCAGTACTTC. The chain carries TRBV4-1 and TRBJ2-4; weak D call: TRBD2 (6 bases). The ends were cut back, 3 bases at V and 1 base at J, with 16 bases in the middle. Germline V gives CDR1 MGHRA, CDR2 YSYEKL. The CDR3 is 17 amino acids.